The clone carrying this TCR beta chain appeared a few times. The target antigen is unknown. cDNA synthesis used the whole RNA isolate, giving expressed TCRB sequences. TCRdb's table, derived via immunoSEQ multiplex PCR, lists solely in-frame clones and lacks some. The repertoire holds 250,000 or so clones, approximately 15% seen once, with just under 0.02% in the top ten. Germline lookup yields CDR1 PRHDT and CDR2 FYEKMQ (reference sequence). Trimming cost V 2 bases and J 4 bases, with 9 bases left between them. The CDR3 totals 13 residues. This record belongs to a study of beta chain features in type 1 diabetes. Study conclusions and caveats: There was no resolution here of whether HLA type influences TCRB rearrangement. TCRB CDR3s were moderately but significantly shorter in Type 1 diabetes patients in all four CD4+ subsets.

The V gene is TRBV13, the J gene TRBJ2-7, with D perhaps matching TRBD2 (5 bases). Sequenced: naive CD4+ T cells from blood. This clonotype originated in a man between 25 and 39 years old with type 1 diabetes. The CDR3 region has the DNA TGTGCCAGCAGCTTAAAAGCGGCGTACGAGCAGTACTTC. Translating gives CASSLKAAYEQYF.